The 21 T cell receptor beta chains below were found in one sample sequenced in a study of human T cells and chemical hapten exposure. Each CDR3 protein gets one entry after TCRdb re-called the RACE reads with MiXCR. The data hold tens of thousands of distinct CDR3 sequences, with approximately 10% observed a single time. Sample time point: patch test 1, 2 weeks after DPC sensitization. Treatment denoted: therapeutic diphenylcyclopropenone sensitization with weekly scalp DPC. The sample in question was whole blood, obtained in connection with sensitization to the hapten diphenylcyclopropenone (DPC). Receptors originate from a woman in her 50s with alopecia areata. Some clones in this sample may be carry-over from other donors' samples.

The CDR3 region is CASRSGTRTQYF. The CDR3 DNA sequence: TGTGCCAGCAGATCCGGGACACGTACGCAGTATTTT. The chain employs TRBV28 and TRBJ2-3; weak D call: TRBD1 (6 bases). The CDR3 length is 12 residues. Germline CDR1 reads MDHEN; CDR2 reads SYDVKM. The germline V and J ends were trimmed by 6 bases and 8 bases, with 12 bases remaining between them.

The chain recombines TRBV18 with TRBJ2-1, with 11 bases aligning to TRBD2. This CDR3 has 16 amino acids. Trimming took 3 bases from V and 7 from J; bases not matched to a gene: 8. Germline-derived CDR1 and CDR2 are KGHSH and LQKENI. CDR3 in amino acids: CASSPLAGGPRNEQFF. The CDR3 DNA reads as TGTGCCAGCTCACCTTTAGCGGGAGGGCCACGAAATGAGCAGTTCTTC. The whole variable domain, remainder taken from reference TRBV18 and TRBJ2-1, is NAGVMQNPRHLVRRRGQEARLRCSPMKGHSHVYWYRQLPEEGLKFMVYLQKENIIDESGMPKERFSAEFPKEGPSILRIQQVVRGDSAAYFCASSPLAGGPRNEQFFGPGTRLTVL.

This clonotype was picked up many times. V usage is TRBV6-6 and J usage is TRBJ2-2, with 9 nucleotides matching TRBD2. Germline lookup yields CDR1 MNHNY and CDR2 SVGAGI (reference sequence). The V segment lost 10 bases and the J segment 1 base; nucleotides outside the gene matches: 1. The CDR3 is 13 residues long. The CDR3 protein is CAISGRNTGELFF. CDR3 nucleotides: TGTGCCATTAGCGGGAGGAACACCGGGGAGCTGTTTTTT.

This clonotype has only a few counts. CDR3 nucleotide sequence: TGTGCCAGCAGCTTAGGGACAGGGCAGAATGAGCAGTTCTTC. This encodes CASSLGTGQNEQFF. The V gene is TRBV7-9, the J gene TRBJ2-1; 8 bases line up with TRBD1. The length of the CDR3 is 14 residues. Germline V gene sequence: CDR1 SEHNR, CDR2 FQNEAQ (reference sequence). V lost 1 base, J lost 7 bases, and 3 bases stayed unmatched.

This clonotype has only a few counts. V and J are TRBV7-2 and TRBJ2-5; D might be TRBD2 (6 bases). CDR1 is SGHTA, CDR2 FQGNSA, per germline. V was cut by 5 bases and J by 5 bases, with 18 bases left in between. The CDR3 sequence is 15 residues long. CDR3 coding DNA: TGTGCCAGCAGCCCCCCCCGATGGCTAGCGGAGACCCAGTACTTC. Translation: CASSPPRWLAETQYF.

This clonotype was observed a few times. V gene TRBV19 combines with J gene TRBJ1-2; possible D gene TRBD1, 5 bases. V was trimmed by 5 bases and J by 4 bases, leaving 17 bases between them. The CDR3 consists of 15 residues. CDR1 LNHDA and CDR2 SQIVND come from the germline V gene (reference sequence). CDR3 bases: TGTGCCAGTAGTCCAGGGACTCGGCAGCCCTATGGCTACACCTTC. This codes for CASSPGTRQPYGYTF.

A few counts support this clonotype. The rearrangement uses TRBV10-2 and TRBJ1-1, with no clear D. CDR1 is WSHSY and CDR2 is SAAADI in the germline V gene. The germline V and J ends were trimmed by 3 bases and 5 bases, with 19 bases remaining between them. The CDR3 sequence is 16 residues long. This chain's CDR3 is CASSEVPNRGGTEAFF. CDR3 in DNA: TGCGCCAGCAGTGAAGTCCCCAACAGAGGAGGGACTGAAGCTTTCTTT.

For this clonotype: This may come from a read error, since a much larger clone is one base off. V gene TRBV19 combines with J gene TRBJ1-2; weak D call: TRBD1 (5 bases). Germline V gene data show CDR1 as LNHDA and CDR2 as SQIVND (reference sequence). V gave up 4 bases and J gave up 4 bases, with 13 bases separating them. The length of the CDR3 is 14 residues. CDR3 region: CASSTQGNGYGYTF. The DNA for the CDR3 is TGTGCCAGTAGTACCCAGGGAAATGGCTATGGCTACACCTTC. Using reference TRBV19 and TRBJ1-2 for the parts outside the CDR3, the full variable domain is DGGITQSPKYLFRKEGQNVTLSCEQNLNHDAMYWYRQDPGQGLRLIYYSQIVNDFQKGDIAEGYSVSREKKESFPLTVTSAQKNPTAFYLCASSTQGNGYGYTFGSGTRLTVV.

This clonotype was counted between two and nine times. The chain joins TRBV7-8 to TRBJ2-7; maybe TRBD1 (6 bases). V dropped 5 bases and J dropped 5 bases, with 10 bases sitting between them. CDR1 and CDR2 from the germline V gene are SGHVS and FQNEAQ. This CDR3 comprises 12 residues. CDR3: CASSPEGDEQYF. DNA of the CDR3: TGTGCCAGCAGCCCAGAGGGGGACGAGCAGTACTTC.

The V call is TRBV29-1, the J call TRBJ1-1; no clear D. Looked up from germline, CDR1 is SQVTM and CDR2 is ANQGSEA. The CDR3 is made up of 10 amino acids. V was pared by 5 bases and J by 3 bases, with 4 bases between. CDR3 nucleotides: TGCAGCGTTAGCCACACTGAAGCTTTCTTT. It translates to CSVSHTEAFF.

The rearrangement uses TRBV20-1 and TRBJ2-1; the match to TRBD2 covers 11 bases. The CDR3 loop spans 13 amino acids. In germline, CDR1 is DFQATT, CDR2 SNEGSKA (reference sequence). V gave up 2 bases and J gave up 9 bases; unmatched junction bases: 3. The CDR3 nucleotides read TGCAGTGCTAGACAGCTAGCGGGAGGTGAGCAGTTCTTC. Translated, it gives CSARQLAGGEQFF.

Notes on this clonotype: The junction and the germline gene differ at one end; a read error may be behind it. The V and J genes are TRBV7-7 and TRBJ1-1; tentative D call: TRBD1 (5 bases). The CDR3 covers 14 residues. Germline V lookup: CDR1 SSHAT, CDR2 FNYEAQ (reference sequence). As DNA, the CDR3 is TGTGCTAGCAGCTTGCAGGGAGGGACCCCTGAAGCTTTCTTT. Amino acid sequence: CASSLQGGTPEAFF.

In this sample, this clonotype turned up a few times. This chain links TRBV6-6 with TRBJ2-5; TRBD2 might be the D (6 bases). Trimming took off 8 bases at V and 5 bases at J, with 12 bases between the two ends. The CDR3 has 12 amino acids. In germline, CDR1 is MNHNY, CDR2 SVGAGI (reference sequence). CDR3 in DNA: TGTGCCAGCGGACTGGGGGGTGAGACCCAGTACTTC. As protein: CASGLGGETQYF.

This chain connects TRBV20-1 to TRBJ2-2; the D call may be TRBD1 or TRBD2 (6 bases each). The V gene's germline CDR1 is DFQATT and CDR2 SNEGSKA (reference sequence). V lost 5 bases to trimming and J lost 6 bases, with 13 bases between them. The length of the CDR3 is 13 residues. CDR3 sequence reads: CSAGLQGPGELFF. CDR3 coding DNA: TGCAGTGCTGGACTACAGGGCCCCGGGGAGCTGTTTTTT.

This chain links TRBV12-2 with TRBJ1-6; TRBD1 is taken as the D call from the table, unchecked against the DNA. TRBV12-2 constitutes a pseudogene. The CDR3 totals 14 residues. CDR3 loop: CASRGRGDNSPLHF. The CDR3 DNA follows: TGTGCAAGTCGCGGCAGGGGGGATAATTCACCCCTCCACTTT.

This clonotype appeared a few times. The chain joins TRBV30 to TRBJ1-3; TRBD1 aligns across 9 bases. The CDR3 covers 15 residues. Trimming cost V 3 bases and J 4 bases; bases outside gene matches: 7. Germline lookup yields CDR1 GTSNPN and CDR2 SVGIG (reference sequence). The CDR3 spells CAWSLDRGIGNTIYF. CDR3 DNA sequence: TGTGCCTGGAGCCTGGACAGGGGAATCGGAAACACCATATATTTT.

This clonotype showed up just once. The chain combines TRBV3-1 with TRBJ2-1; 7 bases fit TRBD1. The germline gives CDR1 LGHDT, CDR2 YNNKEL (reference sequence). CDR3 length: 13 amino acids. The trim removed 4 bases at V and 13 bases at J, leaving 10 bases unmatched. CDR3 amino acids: CASSLTTGAPQFF. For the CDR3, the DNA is TGTGCCAGCAGCCTCACAACAGGGGCCCCCCAGTTCTTC.

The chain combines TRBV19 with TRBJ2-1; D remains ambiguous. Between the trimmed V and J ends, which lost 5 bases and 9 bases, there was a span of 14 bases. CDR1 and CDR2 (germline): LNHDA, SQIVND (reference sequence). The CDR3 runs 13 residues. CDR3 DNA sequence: TGTGCCAGTAGTTTGGCTATTACGGGTGAGCAGTTCTTC. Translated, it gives CASSLAITGEQFF. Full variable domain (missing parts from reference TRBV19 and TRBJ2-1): DGGITQSPKYLFRKEGQNVTLSCEQNLNHDAMYWYRQDPGQGLRLIYYSQIVNDFQKGDIAEGYSVSREKKESFPLTVTSAQKNPTAFYLCASSLAITGEQFFGPGTRLTVL.

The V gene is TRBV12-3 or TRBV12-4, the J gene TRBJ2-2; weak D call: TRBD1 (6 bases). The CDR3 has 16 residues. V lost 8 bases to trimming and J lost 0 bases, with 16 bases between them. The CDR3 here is CASVLIGQPNTGELFF. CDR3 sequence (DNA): TGTGCCAGCGTTTTAATCGGACAGCCGAACACCGGGGAGCTGTTTTTT.

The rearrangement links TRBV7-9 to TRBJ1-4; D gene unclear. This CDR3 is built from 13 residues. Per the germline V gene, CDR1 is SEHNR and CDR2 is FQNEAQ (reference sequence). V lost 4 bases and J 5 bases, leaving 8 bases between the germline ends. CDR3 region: CASSSGYNEKLFF. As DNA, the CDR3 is TGTGCCAGCAGCTCAGGTTACAATGAAAAACTGTTTTTT.

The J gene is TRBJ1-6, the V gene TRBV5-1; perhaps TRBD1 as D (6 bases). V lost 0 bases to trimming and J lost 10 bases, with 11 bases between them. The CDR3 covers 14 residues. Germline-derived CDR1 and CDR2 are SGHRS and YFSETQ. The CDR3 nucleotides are TGCGCCAGCAGCTTGGGACAGGTTGAATCACCCCTCCACTTT. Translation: CASSLGQVESPLHF. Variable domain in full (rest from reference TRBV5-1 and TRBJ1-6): KAGVTQTPRYLIKTRGQQVTLSCSPISGHRSVSWYQQTPGQGLQFLFEYFSETQRNKGNFPGRFSGRQFSNSRSEMNVSTLELGDSALYLCASSLGQVESPLHFGNGTRLTVT.